This T cell receptor beta chain was sequenced for a study of PD-L1 blockade in urothelial cancer. The wider study: Blood samples had a median of roughly 140,000 T cells, roughly 76,000 unique TCRs, and clonality 0.08 to 0.09.

PCRs were each spiked with synthetic TCR analog templates. Here immunoSEQ multiplex PCR was the method, and the copy in TCRdb shows in-frame clones only, minus some. The sample holds tens of thousands of clones, over 80% seen once. The germline gives CDR1 SGHNT, CDR2 YENEEA. V lost 1 base, J lost 3 bases, and 5 bases stayed unmatched. The CDR3 is 16 amino acids. This TCR came from a man in his 70s with urothelial cancer. The V call is TRBV11-3, the J call TRBJ2-5; 10 positions agree with TRBD2. The source material was PBMCs, sampled around atezolizumab (anti-PD-L1) treatment. CDR3: CASSLGRLAGEETQYF. DNA of the CDR3: TGTGCCAGCAGCTTAGGTCGACTAGCGGGCGAAGAGACCCAGTACTTC.